The T cell receptor (beta chain) described here comes from a study of T cells after yellow fever vaccination. Study results and limitations: Detected again after the booster were most primary-vaccination clones, at 96% CD4 and about 89% CD8. The secondary response was weaker but peaked faster, day 5 versus 15.

This clonotype was counted only a few times. Its matching antigen is unknown. Conversion of TCR transcripts into cDNA relied on 5'RACE template switching, which added a universal primer site and UMIs. TCRdb redid the calling of the 5' RACE reads with MiXCR, one entry per CDR3 protein. The sample contains about 400,000 distinct CDR3 sequences, roughly 6.1% of which appear only once. There are 14 residues in the CDR3. Germline CDR1 and CDR2: DFQATT and SNEGSKA (reference sequence). V trimming: 6 bases; J trimming: 7 bases; junction bases outside the gene matches: 7. The sample in question was PBMCs, obtained 5 days after the yellow fever booster vaccination. The chain joins TRBV20-1 to TRBJ2-1, with 12 positions matching TRBD2. The receptor was isolated from a man aged 30-40 years who received the YFV17D yellow fever vaccine. CDR3 DNA sequence: TGCAGTGCACCGACTAGCGGGAGTTTGAATGAGCAGTTCTTC. This codes for CSAPTSGSLNEQFF.